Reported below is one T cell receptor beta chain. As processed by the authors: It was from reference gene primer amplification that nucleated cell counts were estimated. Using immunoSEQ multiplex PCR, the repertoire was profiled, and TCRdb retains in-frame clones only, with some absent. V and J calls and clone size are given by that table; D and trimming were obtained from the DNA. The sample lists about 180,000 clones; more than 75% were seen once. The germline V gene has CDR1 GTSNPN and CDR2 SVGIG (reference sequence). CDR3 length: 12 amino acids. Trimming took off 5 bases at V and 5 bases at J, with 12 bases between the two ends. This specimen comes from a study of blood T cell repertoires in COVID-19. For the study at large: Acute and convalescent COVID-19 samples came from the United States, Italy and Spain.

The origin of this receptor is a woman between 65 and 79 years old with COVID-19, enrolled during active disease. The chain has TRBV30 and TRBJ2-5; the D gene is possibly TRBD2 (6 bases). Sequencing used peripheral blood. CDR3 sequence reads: CAWSPGRETQYF. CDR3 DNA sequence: TGTGCCTGGTCTCCAGGGAGGGAGACCCAGTACTTC.